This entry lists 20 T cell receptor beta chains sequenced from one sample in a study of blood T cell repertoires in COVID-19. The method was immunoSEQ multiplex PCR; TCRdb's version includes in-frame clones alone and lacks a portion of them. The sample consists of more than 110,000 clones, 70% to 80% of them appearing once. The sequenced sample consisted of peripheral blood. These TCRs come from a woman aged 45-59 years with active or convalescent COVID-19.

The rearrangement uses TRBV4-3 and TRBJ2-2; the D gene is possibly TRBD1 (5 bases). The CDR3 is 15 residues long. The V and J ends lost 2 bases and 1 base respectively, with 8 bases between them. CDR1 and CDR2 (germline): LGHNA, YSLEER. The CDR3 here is CASSQSRVNTGELFF. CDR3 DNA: TGCGCCAGCAGCCAATCCAGGGTGAACACCGGGGAGCTGTTTTTT.

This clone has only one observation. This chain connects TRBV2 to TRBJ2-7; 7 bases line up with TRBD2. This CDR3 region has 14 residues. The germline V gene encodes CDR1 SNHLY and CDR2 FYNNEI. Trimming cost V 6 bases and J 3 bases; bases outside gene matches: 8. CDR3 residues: CASRPRDYNYEQYF. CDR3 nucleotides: TGTGCCAGCAGGCCCCGGGACTACAACTACGAGCAGTACTTC.

The CDR3, as DNA: TGTGCCAGCACCCTCCCGAGACTAGCTAGCAATGAGCAGTTCTTC. Translation: CASTLPRLASNEQFF. The chain joins TRBV7-2 to TRBJ2-1, with 7 bases identical to TRBD2. Germline V CDR1 and CDR2: SGHTA, FQGNSA. V was clipped by 7 bases and J by 6 bases; unmatched bases: 12. The CDR3 sequence is 15 residues long.

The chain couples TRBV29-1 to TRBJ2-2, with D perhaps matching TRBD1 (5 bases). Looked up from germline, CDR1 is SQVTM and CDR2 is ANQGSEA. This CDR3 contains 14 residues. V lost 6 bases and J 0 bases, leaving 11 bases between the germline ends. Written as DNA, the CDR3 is TGCAGCGTCGCAAGGGGAACGAACACCGGGGAGCTGTTTTTT. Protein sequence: CSVARGTNTGELFF.

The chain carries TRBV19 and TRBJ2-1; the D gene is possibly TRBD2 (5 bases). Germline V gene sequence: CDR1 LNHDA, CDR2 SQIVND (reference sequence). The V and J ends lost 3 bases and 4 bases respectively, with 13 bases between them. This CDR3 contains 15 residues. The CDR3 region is CASSMKWERYNEQFF. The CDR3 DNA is TGTGCCAGTAGTATGAAGTGGGAGCGGTACAATGAGCAGTTCTTC. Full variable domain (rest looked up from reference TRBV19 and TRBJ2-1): DGGITQSPKYLFRKEGQNVTLSCEQNLNHDAMYWYRQDPGQGLRLIYYSQIVNDFQKGDIAEGYSVSREKKESFPLTVTSAQKNPTAFYLCASSMKWERYNEQFFGPGTRLTVL.

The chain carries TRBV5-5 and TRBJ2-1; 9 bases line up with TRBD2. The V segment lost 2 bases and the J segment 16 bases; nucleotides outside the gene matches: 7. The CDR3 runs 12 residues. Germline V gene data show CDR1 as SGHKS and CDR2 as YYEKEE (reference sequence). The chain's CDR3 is CASSLAGGSLFF. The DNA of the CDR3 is TGTGCCAGCAGCTTAGCGGGAGGTTCCCTATTCTTC.

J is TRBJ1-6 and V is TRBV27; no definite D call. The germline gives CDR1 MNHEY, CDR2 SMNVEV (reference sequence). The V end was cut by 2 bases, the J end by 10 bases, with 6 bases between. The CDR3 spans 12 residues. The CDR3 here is CASSLIGSPLHF. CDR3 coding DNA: TGTGCCAGCAGTTTAATTGGCTCACCCCTCCACTTT.

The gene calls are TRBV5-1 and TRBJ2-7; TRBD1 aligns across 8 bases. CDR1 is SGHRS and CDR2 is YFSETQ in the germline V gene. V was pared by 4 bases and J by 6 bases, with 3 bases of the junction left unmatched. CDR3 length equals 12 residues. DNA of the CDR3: TGCGCCAGCAGCCGAGACAGGGGCGAGCAGTACTTC. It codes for CASSRDRGEQYF.

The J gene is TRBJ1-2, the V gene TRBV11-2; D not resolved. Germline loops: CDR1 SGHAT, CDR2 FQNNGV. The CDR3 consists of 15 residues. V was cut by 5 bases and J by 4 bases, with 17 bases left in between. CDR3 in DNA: TGTGCCAGCAGCCCCCGCCCAGGCTCGAGCTATGGCTACACCTTC. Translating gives CASSPRPGSSYGYTF.

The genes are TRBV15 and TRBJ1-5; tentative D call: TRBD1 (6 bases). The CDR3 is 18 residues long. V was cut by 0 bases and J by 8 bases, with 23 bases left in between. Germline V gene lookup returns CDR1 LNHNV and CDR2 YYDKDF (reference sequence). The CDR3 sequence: CATSRDRSRGLGVEPQHF. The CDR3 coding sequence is TGTGCCACCAGCAGAGATCGGAGCAGGGGCCTTGGGGTAGAGCCCCAGCATTTT.

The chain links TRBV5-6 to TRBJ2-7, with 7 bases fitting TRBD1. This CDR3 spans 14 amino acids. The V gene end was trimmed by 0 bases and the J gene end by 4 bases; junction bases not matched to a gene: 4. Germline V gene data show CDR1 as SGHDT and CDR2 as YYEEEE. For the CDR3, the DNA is TGTGCCAGCAGCTTGGGACAGGGTGGGTACGAGCAGTACTTC. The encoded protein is CASSLGQGGYEQYF.

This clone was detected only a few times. The CDR3 coding sequence is TGTGCCAGCAGCGGCCAGGGGTTTCGAGAAGCTTTCTTT. Translation gives CASSGQGFREAFF. The chain has TRBV2 and TRBJ1-1; D is possibly TRBD1 (6 bases). Deletions cut 6 bases from V and 8 bases from J, with 16 bases between. Germline-derived CDR1 and CDR2 are SNHLY and FYNNEI. CDR3 size: 13 residues.

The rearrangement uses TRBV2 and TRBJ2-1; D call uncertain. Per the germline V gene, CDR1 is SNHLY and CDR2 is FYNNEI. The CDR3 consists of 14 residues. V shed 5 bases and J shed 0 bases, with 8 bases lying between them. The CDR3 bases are TGTGCCAGCAGTCCGAGTGGCTCCTACAATGAGCAGTTCTTC. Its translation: CASSPSGSYNEQFF.

CDR3 protein: CASRRQGEGSPLHF. The DNA of the CDR3 is TGTGCCAGCAGAAGACAGGGGGAAGGTTCACCCCTCCACTTT. The chain is built from TRBV6-5 and TRBJ1-6, with 9 bases aligning to TRBD1. CDR3 length: 14 amino acids. The trim removed 6 bases at V and 9 bases at J, leaving 6 bases unmatched. CDR1 and CDR2 from the germline V gene are MNHEY and SVGAGI.

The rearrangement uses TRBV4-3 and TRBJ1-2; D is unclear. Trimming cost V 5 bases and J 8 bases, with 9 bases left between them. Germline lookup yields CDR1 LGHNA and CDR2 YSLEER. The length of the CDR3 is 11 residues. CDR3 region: CASSGERGYTF. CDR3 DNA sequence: TGCGCCAGCAGCGGCGAGCGGGGCTACACCTTC.

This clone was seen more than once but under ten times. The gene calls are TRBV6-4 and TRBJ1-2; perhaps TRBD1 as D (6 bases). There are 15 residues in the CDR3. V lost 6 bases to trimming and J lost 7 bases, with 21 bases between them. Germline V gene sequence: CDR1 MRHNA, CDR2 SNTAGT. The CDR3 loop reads CASSAQFPGTSGYTF. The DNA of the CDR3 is TGTGCCAGCAGCGCCCAGTTTCCTGGGACATCTGGCTACACCTTC.

CDR3 in DNA: TGTGCCAGCAGCGTAGCTACCCCAGGACTAGCGGGGGGAAACGAGCAGTACTTC. It encodes CASSVATPGLAGGNEQYF. This chain connects TRBV9 to TRBJ2-7, with 14 positions matching TRBD2. The trim removed 0 bases at V and 5 bases at J, leaving 10 bases unmatched. In germline, CDR1 is SGDLS, CDR2 YYNGEE. The CDR3 loop spans 18 amino acids.

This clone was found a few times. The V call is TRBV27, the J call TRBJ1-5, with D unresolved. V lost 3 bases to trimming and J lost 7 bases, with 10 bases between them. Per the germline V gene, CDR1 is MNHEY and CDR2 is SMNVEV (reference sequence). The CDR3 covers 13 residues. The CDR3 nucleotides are TGTGCCAGCAGTTTCGGCGGGATCCAGCCCCAGCATTTT. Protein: CASSFGGIQPQHF.

The chain's CDR3 is CASTSSMGALNNEQFF. The CDR3 nucleotides are TGTGCCAGCACCTCCTCTATGGGGGCCCTAAACAATGAGCAGTTCTTC. The genes are TRBV6-4 and TRBJ2-1; D perhaps matches TRBD1 (6 bases). Trimming removed 7 bases from V and 5 bases from J, with 21 bases in between. Germline assignment: CDR1 MRHNA and CDR2 SNTAGT. There are 16 residues in the CDR3.

The chain's CDR3 is CASSLGQTNTEAFF. Here the CDR3 DNA reads TGTGCCAGCAGCCTAGGACAGACGAACACTGAAGCTTTCTTT. The chain uses TRBV5-5 and TRBJ1-1; tentatively, D is TRBD1 (6 bases). CDR1 SGHKS and CDR2 YYEKEE come from the germline V gene (reference sequence). The CDR3 is made up of 14 amino acids. The V end was cut by 4 bases, the J end by 1 base, with 11 bases between.